These 22 T cell receptor beta chains share one sample of origin, sequenced in a study of blood T cells in healthy people across ages. The use of a sample-barcoded 5' primer and a J-beta primer mix characterized a second PCR of roughly 7 to 11 cycles. TCRdb reprocessed the 5' RACE reads via MiXCR and lists one record per CDR3 protein. The sample has some 750,000 distinct CDR3 sequences, about a fifth seen once. The sequenced sample consisted of blood. The receptors derive from a man between 65 and 80 years old in good health.

As to this clonotype: One end of the junction does not line up with germline, which may come from a read error. The chain carries TRBV3-1 and TRBJ2-1; D call uncertain. Germline CDR1 LGHDT, CDR2 YNNKEL (reference sequence). The CDR3 spans 12 residues. The CDR3, as DNA: TGTGCCAGCAGCCAAGTTGGCCACGAGCAGTGCTTC. This gives the protein CASSQVGHEQCF.

This clonotype showed up just a few times. The chain has TRBV20-1 and TRBJ2-1, with D maybe TRBD1 (6 bases). Germline CDR1 DFQATT, CDR2 SNEGSKA (reference sequence). V lost 2 bases and J 0 bases, leaving 8 bases between the germline ends. The CDR3 loop spans 14 amino acids. CDR3 loop: CSARKDSSYNEQFF. The CDR3 nucleotides are TGCAGTGCTAGAAAGGACAGCTCCTACAATGAGCAGTTCTTC.

This clonotype appeared many times. V is TRBV5-1 and J is TRBJ1-1; tentative D call: TRBD1 (5 bases). Deletions cut 7 bases from V and 7 bases from J, with 17 bases between. This CDR3 has 13 residues. Germline V gene lookup returns CDR1 SGHRS and CDR2 YFSETQ. The CDR3 bases are TGCGCCAGCCAACCGGGGGGAGGAGATGAAGCTTTCTTT. It codes for CASQPGGGDEAFF. Together with reference TRBV5-1 and TRBJ1-1, the CDR3 gives the full variable domain: KAGVTQTPRYLIKTRGQQVTLSCSPISGHRSVSWYQQTPGQGLQFLFEYFSETQRNKGNFPGRFSGRQFSNSRSEMNVSTLELGDSALYLCASQPGGGDEAFFGQGTRLTVV.

This clonotype was seen at least ten times. The rearrangement uses TRBV29-1 and TRBJ2-3, with 10 bases fitting TRBD1. V dropped 3 bases and J dropped 4; count of bases not matched to a gene: 7. Germline values: CDR1 SQVTM, CDR2 ANQGSEA. The CDR3 consists of 15 residues. CDR3 sequence (DNA): TGCAGCGTTGAGAAAGGAGGACAGGGGGCAGATACGCAGTATTTT. It specifies CSVEKGGQGADTQYF.

J is TRBJ1-1 and V is TRBV7-9; D unclear. This CDR3 has 15 amino acids. Trimming shortened V by 1 base and J by 4 bases, and 13 bases separated the two germline ends. The V gene's germline CDR1 is SEHNR and CDR2 FQNEAQ (reference sequence). The CDR3 nucleotides read TGTGCCAGCAGCTTAGAACTAAACCGAATCACTGAAGCTTTCTTT. Protein product: CASSLELNRITEAFF. Drawing the rest from reference TRBV7-9 and TRBJ1-1, the complete variable domain is DTGVSQNPRHKITKRGQNVTFRCDPISEHNRLYWYRQTLGQGPEFLTYFQNEAQLEKSRLLSDRFSAERPKGSFSTLEIQRTEQGDSAMYLCASSLELNRITEAFFGQGTRLTVV.

This clonotype occurred a few times. This chain joins TRBV12-3 or TRBV12-4 and TRBJ2-2; D possibly uses TRBD1 or TRBD2 (6 bases each). CDR3 length: 16 amino acids. V was shortened by 5 bases and J by 4 bases, with 17 bases between the two germline ends. CDR3 residues: CASSRRPGGGTGELFF. The DNA of the CDR3 is TGTGCCAGCAGTCGACGACCCGGGGGCGGCACCGGGGAGCTGTTTTTT.

This clonotype came up many times. The chain is built from TRBV3-1 and TRBJ2-6; D is possibly TRBD1 or TRBD2 (6 bases each). Trimming stripped 7 bases from V and 1 base from J, with 17 bases between. CDR1 and CDR2 (germline): LGHDT, YNNKEL (reference sequence). The CDR3 is made up of 17 amino acids. CDR3 DNA sequence: TGTGCCAGCACCCCATTCACGGGGGCGTCTGGGGCCAACGTCCTGACTTTC. This codes for CASTPFTGASGANVLTF.

This clonotype was seen a handful of times. The rearrangement joins TRBV24-1 to TRBJ2-5, with D unclear. Trimming removed 2 bases from V and 6 bases from J, with 12 bases in between. CDR1 and CDR2 (germline): KGHDR, SFDVKD. This CDR3 contains 14 residues. DNA for the CDR3: TGTGCCACCAGTGATTATGGTCTATCCAAGACCCAGTACTTC. It is translated as CATSDYGLSKTQYF.

As DNA, the CDR3 is TGTGCCAGCAGTTTACGGCAGGGTATAACAGATACGCAGTATTTT. Protein sequence: CASSLRQGITDTQYF. The chain recombines TRBV12-3 or TRBV12-4 with TRBJ2-3; D is possibly TRBD1 (5 bases). V lost 2 bases and J lost 3, with 12 bases in between. The CDR3 is 15 residues long.

This clonotype showed up just a few times. The rearrangement joins TRBV29-1 to TRBJ1-2, with a possible D match to TRBD1 (6 bases). V lost 0 bases, J lost 3 bases, and 11 bases lay in between. Germline CDR1 and CDR2: SQVTM and ANQGSEA. This CDR3 contains 14 residues. Here the CDR3 reads CSVEDVQGHYGYTF. CDR3 DNA: TGCAGCGTTGAAGATGTGCAGGGGCACTATGGCTACACCTTC.

J is TRBJ2-3 and V is TRBV2; 8 nucleotides match TRBD1. Trimming at V came to 6 bases and at J to 0 bases, leaving 5 bases not matched to a gene. Germline V gives CDR1 SNHLY, CDR2 FYNNEI. The CDR3 extends over 15 amino acids. CDR3 protein: CASREQGASTDTQYF. As DNA, the CDR3 is TGTGCCAGCAGGGAGCAGGGGGCGAGCACAGATACGCAGTATTTT. The variable domain in full, with the rest retrieved from reference TRBV2 and TRBJ2-3, is EPEVTQTPSHQVTQMGQEVILRCVPISNHLYFYWYRQILGQKVEFLVSFYNNEISEKSEIFDDQFSVERPDGSNFTLKIRSTKLEDSAMYFCASREQGASTDTQYFGPGTRLTVL.

This clonotype has a handful of counts. The chain has TRBV5-1 and TRBJ2-2, with 9 bases identical to TRBD2. The V gene's germline CDR1 is SGHRS and CDR2 YFSETQ. Losses at the gene ends were 3 bases for V and 6 bases for J; bases not matched to a gene: 9. The CDR3 has 16 amino acids. The DNA for the CDR3 is TGCGCCAGCAGCTCCACAGCCGGGACTAGCTCCGGGGAGCTGTTTTTT. Protein product: CASSSTAGTSSGELFF.

This clonotype was seen ten or more times. The V and J genes are TRBV5-4 and TRBJ2-1, with 8 bases identical to TRBD1. The ends lost 4 bases at V and 1 base at J; junction bases unmatched: 7. Germline V lookup: CDR1 SGHNT, CDR2 YYREEE (reference sequence). The CDR3 has 16 residues. In DNA form, the CDR3 reads TGTGCCAGCAGCCTACCAAACAGGGGGTCCTACAATGAGCAGTTCTTC. Its translation: CASSLPNRGSYNEQFF.

This chain connects TRBV20-1 to TRBJ2-7; tentatively, D is TRBD2 (8 bases). This CDR3 is 15 amino acids long. Germline assignment: CDR1 DFQATT and CDR2 SNEGSKA (reference sequence). Trimming shortened V by 3 bases and J by 4 bases, and 19 bases separated the two germline ends. CDR3 region: CSASSREGAAYEQYF. In nucleotides, the CDR3 is TGCAGTGCTAGTTCCCGGGAGGGGGCCGCGTACGAGCAGTACTTC.

This clonotype was counted between two and nine times. V and J are TRBV28 and TRBJ2-1; no clear D. The DNA end lines up better with TRBJ2-7; the J call may be wrong. In germline, CDR1 is MDHEN, CDR2 SYDVKM. The CDR3 contains 14 residues. The CDR3 DNA reads TGTGCCAGCATAAGCCCGCGATCTTCCTACGAGCAGTACTTC. Its translation is CASISPRSSYEQYF.

The V and J genes are TRBV20-1 and TRBJ2-5, with 9 nucleotides matching TRBD2. The CDR3 consists of 17 residues. Germline CDR1 reads DFQATT; CDR2 reads SNEGSKA (reference sequence). V gave up 0 bases and J gave up 5 bases; unmatched junction bases: 13. The CDR3 reads CSARDPPRGGVAETQYF. For the CDR3, the DNA is TGCAGTGCTAGAGACCCGCCCCGCGGGGGGGTCGCTGAGACCCAGTACTTC.

This chain links TRBV7-6 with TRBJ2-5, with D maybe TRBD2 (6 bases). Trimming left V 1 base short and J 0 bases short, with 15 bases between. This CDR3 spans 17 amino acids. Germline V gene sequence: CDR1 SGHVS, CDR2 FNYEAQ. This chain's CDR3 is CASSLGISAGNQETQYF. DNA of the CDR3: TGTGCCAGCAGCTTAGGGATAAGCGCGGGGAACCAAGAGACCCAGTACTTC.

V gene TRBV5-1 combines with J gene TRBJ2-3, with D uncertain. CDR1 is SGHRS, CDR2 YFSETQ, per germline. The CDR3 is 13 amino acids. The V gene lost 5 bases and the J gene lost 3 bases, with 10 bases spanning the gap. For the CDR3, the DNA is TGCGCCAGCAGTATTCCGGTAACAGATACGCAGTATTTT. It translates to CASSIPVTDTQYF.

In its sample, this clonotype was seen a few times. CDR3 amino acids: CASSFGGDRGNEQFF. CDR3 in DNA: TGTGCCAGCAGCTTCGGGGGGGATCGGGGCAATGAGCAGTTCTTC. The chain is built from TRBV7-3 and TRBJ2-1; 8 nucleotides match TRBD2. V was clipped by 3 bases and J by 6 bases; unmatched bases: 7. CDR3 size: 15 residues. The germline gives CDR1 SGHTA, CDR2 FQGTGA.

CDR3 DNA sequence: TGTGCCAGCAGTTACGGGACCGGCCTCACCTTC. Translating it yields CASSYGTGLTF. The gene calls are TRBV6-5 and TRBJ1-2; D perhaps matches TRBD1 (5 bases). This CDR3 is 11 amino acids long. V gave up 2 bases and J gave up 13 bases, with 11 bases separating them. CDR1 and CDR2 (germline): MNHEY, SVGAGI.

The genes are TRBV20-1 and TRBJ2-6; D ambiguous. There are 13 residues in the CDR3. CDR1 DFQATT and CDR2 SNEGSKA come from the germline V gene (reference sequence). Trimming cost V 2 bases and J 2 bases, with 4 bases left between them. The CDR3 sequence is CSARSAGANVLTF. The CDR3 DNA sequence: TGCAGTGCTAGATCGGCTGGGGCCAACGTCCTGACTTTC.

This clonotype showed up just once. Germline is not matched at one junction end, which may reflect a read error. The genes are TRBV24-1 and TRBJ2-1; a weak D match, TRBD2 (7 bases). The CDR3 runs 13 residues. The germline gives CDR1 KGHDR, CDR2 SFDVKD. This chain's CDR3 is CATSDSGGNQQFF. The CDR3 DNA reads as TGTGCCACCAGTGATTCGGGGGGCAATCAGCAGTTCTTC.